This TCR beta chain was retrieved from a study of Ad26.COV2.S vaccination and SARS-CoV-2 variants. The study, taken as a whole, reports: People given the vaccine had a wider spike-specific TCR breadth than placebo recipients did.

CDR1 and CDR2 (germline): SNHLY, FYNNEI. Trimming cost V 8 bases and J 3 bases, with 5 bases left between them. The CDR3 covers 11 residues. The table came from immunoSEQ multiplex PCR; TCRdb's copy has only in-frame clones and leaves some out. The data show about 410,000 clones, with approximately 90% seen just once and around 1.8% held by the top ten. Notes on this clone: Its specificity is not known.

Treatment meaning: roughly 18 received Ad26.COV2.S at low or high dose, single or two shots; about 5 received placebo; per-sample allocation not given. Day 63 after the first injection of vaccine or placebo was the sampling time. The specimen comprised peripheral blood, sampled in a trial of Ad26.COV2.S vaccine versus placebo. The gene calls are TRBV2 and TRBJ2-1, with D uncertain. This TCR came from a person aged 18-60 years who received the Ad26.COV2.S COVID-19 vaccine or a placebo. The CDR3 region has the DNA TGTGCCAGCGAGTACTACAATGAGCAGTTCTTC. This codes for CASEYYNEQFF.